These 9 T cell receptor beta chains share one sample of origin, sequenced in a study of T cell responses to AZD1222 COVID-19 vaccine. Assay: immunoSEQ multiplex PCR; the TCRdb copy retains only in-frame clones and omits some. The table shows about 120,000 clones, with about 92% occurring only once. The sequencing used peripheral blood, collected on day 0 of AZD1222 vaccination. The receptors were gathered from an adult in good health.

V and J are TRBV4-2 and TRBJ1-2; no firm D call. The germline V gene has CDR1 LGHNA and CDR2 YNFKEQ. V lost 2 bases and J lost 1, with 11 bases in between. This CDR3 comprises 15 residues. The CDR3, as DNA: TGTGCCAGCAGCCAATACCCCAATTATAACTATGGCTACACCTTC. Its translation: CASSQYPNYNYGYTF.

The chain employs TRBV19 and TRBJ2-1; TRBD2 matches at 7 bases. V shed 4 bases and J 9 bases; nucleotides not matched to a gene: 9. This CDR3 comprises 14 residues. Germline CDR1 LNHDA, CDR2 SQIVND (reference sequence). The CDR3 sequence is CASSTSGAVGEQFF. The CDR3 DNA reads as TGTGCCAGTAGTACAAGCGGGGCGGTGGGTGAGCAGTTCTTC.

The rearrangement joins TRBV27 to TRBJ2-7, with D possibly being TRBD1 (5 bases). The CDR3 loop spans 14 amino acids. Germline V gives CDR1 MNHEY, CDR2 SMNVEV (reference sequence). V was pared by 5 bases and J by 7 bases, with 18 bases between. CDR3: CASSLQALLGEQYF. The CDR3 bases are TGTGCCAGCAGTCTACAGGCTCTCCTGGGGGAGCAGTACTTC.

This chain uses TRBV27 with TRBJ1-5; the D gene is possibly TRBD1 (6 bases). The V gene lost 5 bases and the J gene lost 3 bases, with 11 bases spanning the gap. CDR3 length: 14 amino acids. Germline values: CDR1 MNHEY, CDR2 SMNVEV (reference sequence). The CDR3 reads CASSLQGNNQPQHF. The CDR3 DNA sequence: TGTGCCAGCAGTCTCCAGGGGAACAATCAGCCCCAGCATTTT.

The chain has TRBV7-9 and TRBJ2-5; D gene ambiguous. CDR1 SEHNR and CDR2 FQNEAQ come from the germline V gene (reference sequence). There are 14 residues in the CDR3. V lost 3 bases and J lost 1, with 9 bases in between. The CDR3 sequence: CASSFLNSQETQYF. In nucleotides, the CDR3 is TGTGCCAGCAGCTTCTTGAACAGCCAAGAGACCCAGTACTTC.

This clone was observed a single time. The rearrangement links TRBV27 to TRBJ2-4; no firm D call. The length of the CDR3 is 15 residues. Germline CDR1 is MNHEY and CDR2 is SMNVEV (reference sequence). Trimming pared 2 bases from V and 0 bases from J, leaving 8 bases between. The chain's CDR3 is CASSLGDGAKNIQYF. In nucleotides, the CDR3 is TGTGCCAGCAGTTTAGGGGATGGAGCCAAAAACATTCAGTACTTC.

This rearrangement joins TRBV7-8 to TRBJ2-5, with 9 nucleotides matching TRBD2. This CDR3 contains 14 residues. Losses at the gene ends were 8 bases for V and 5 bases for J; bases not matched to a gene: 9. CDR1 is SGHVS and CDR2 is FQNEAQ in the germline V gene. The CDR3, as DNA: TGTGCCAGCTCCGAAGCGGGGGGCCTGGAGACCCAGTACTTC. Translation gives CASSEAGGLETQYF. Full variable domain (remainder filled in from reference TRBV7-8 and TRBJ2-5): GAGVSQSPRYKVAKRGQDVALRCDPISGHVSLFWYQQALGQGPEFLTYFQNEAQLDKSGLPSDRFFAERPEGSVSTLKIQRTQQEDSAVYLCASSEAGGLETQYFGPGTRLLVL.

The chain uses TRBV27 and TRBJ2-1; D perhaps matches TRBD1 (6 bases). CDR3 length equals 15 residues. CDR1 is MNHEY and CDR2 is SMNVEV in the germline V gene (reference sequence). Trimming took off 6 bases at V and 0 bases at J, with 12 bases between the two ends. In nucleotides, the CDR3 is TGTGCCAGCAGACAGGGCACATTCTCCTACAATGAGCAGTTCTTC. Its protein product is CASRQGTFSYNEQFF.

This clone was detected once. The chain recombines TRBV10-3 with TRBJ2-5; TRBD1 matches 9 bases. CDR3 length equals 15 residues. Germline V gene lookup returns CDR1 ENHRY and CDR2 SYGVKD. With 10 bases clipped from V and 5 bases from J, the junction kept 14 bases outside the gene matches. DNA of the CDR3: TGTGCCACCTCTCCCGGCGGGACAGGGACGGAGACCCAGTACTTC. Residues: CATSPGGTGTETQYF.